Listed here are 17 T cell receptor beta chains from one sample, sequenced in a study of identical twins. TCRdb used MiXCR to reprocess the 5' RACE reads, holding one entry per CDR3 protein. The sample comprises 420,000 or so distinct CDR3 sequences, around 20% of which are singletons, and 9% to 15% rests with the top ten. Material for sequencing was naive T cells sorted from blood. These receptors all come from a man aged 50-60 years in good health.

This clonotype showed up many times. The V gene is TRBV20-1, the J gene TRBJ1-1; D unresolved. The length of the CDR3 is 11 residues. CDR1 is DFQATT and CDR2 is SNEGSKA in the germline V gene (reference sequence). V was trimmed by 6 bases and J by 11 bases, leaving 16 bases between them. The CDR3 loop is CSAKDPVKAFF. The CDR3 DNA is TGCAGTGCCAAAGACCCCGTGAAGGCTTTCTTT.

This clonotype was counted at least ten times. V usage is TRBV9 and J usage is TRBJ1-2; the D is unclear. Trimming pared 4 bases from V and 4 bases from J, leaving 11 bases between. Germline CDR1 reads SGDLS; CDR2 reads YYNGEE. This CDR3 has 13 amino acids. The CDR3 loop is CASSPDTTYGYTF. The DNA of the CDR3 is TGTGCCAGCAGCCCCGATACAACCTATGGCTACACCTTC. Using reference TRBV9 and TRBJ1-2 for the parts outside the CDR3, the full variable domain is DSGVTQTPKHLITATGQRVTLRCSPRSGDLSVYWYQQSLDQGLQFLIQYYNGEERAKGNILERFSAQQFPDLHSELNLSSLELGDSALYFCASSPDTTYGYTFGSGTRLTVV.

This clonotype showed up many times. The V call is TRBV28, the J call TRBJ2-7; D is undetermined. CDR1 and CDR2 (germline): MDHEN, SYDVKM. The CDR3 runs to 10 residues. Trimming stripped 4 bases from V and 3 bases from J, with 1 base between. The CDR3 loop reads CASSYYEQYF. The CDR3 DNA reads TGTGCCAGCAGTTACTACGAGCAGTACTTC.

This clonotype was observed many times. The chain couples TRBV28 to TRBJ1-5; D is unclear. The CDR3 runs to 15 residues. V was trimmed by 7 bases and J by 4 bases, leaving 17 bases between them. Germline V CDR1 and CDR2: MDHEN, SYDVKM. The CDR3 sequence: CASKRWMERNQPQHF. Written as DNA, the CDR3 is TGTGCCAGCAAGAGATGGATGGAGCGTAATCAGCCCCAGCATTTT.

The V call is TRBV10-3, the J call TRBJ2-3; 9 bases line up with TRBD1. The junction had 12 bases not matched to a gene; V was cut back by 7 bases and J by 4 bases. This CDR3 has 16 residues. The germline V gene has CDR1 ENHRY and CDR2 SYGVKD. The CDR3 reads CAINSLSTGGPDTQYF. The CDR3 bases are TGTGCCATCAATTCTCTCTCGACAGGGGGTCCAGATACGCAGTATTTT.

The rearrangement uses TRBV20-1 and TRBJ2-6; D is unresolved. This CDR3 is 13 amino acids long. V was cut by 4 bases and J by 0 bases, with 4 bases left in between. CDR1 is DFQATT, CDR2 SNEGSKA, per germline (reference sequence). CDR3 in amino acids: CSAKRSGANVLTF. DNA for the CDR3: TGCAGTGCTAAGCGCTCTGGGGCCAACGTCCTGACTTTC.

The chain is built from TRBV11-2 and TRBJ2-7; D is unresolved. With 5 bases removed from V and 4 bases from J, the gap between germline ends came to 12 bases. Germline V gene data show CDR1 as SGHAT and CDR2 as FQNNGV. This CDR3 region has 13 residues. The CDR3 is CASSIGSVYEQYF. DNA for the CDR3: TGTGCCAGCAGCATAGGCTCGGTGTACGAGCAGTACTTC. Together with reference TRBV11-2 and TRBJ2-7, the CDR3 gives the full variable domain: EAGVAQSPRYKIIEKRQSVAFWCNPISGHATLYWYQQILGQGPKLLIQFQNNGVVDDSQLPKDRFSAERLKGVDSTLKIQPAKLEDSAVYLCASSIGSVYEQYFGPGTRLTVT.

This clonotype has a count of ten or more. V is TRBV10-3 and J is TRBJ1-1, with D maybe TRBD1 (5 bases). Germline V CDR1 and CDR2: ENHRY, SYGVKD. Trimming stripped 3 bases from V and 0 bases from J, with 14 bases between. The CDR3 runs to 16 residues. In DNA, the CDR3 is TGTGCCATCAGTGAAGGGGCTGGACGGATGAACACTGAAGCTTTCTTT. This translates into CAISEGAGRMNTEAFF.

This clonotype was seen a handful of times. The chain links TRBV20-1 to TRBJ2-5; 7 bases map to TRBD1. V was clipped by 6 bases and J by 1 base; unmatched bases: 11. The CDR3 totals 15 residues. The germline CDR1 and CDR2 sequences are DFQATT and SNEGSKA (reference sequence). CDR3: CSARRPTGPQETQYF. In nucleotides, the CDR3 is TGCAGTGCCCGGCGACCGACAGGGCCCCAAGAGACCCAGTACTTC.

This clonotype was detected only a few times. The J gene is TRBJ2-1, the V gene TRBV7-2, with D maybe TRBD1 (5 bases). The CDR3 runs 14 residues. Trimming removed 2 bases at V and 7 bases at J, with 12 bases between. CDR1 is SGHTA, CDR2 FQGNSA, per germline. DNA for the CDR3: TGTGCCAGCAGCTTAATTCGGGCAGGGAATGAGCAGTTCTTC. The encoded protein is CASSLIRAGNEQFF.

V gene TRBV7-9 combines with J gene TRBJ2-3; D is possibly TRBD2 (6 bases). CDR3 length: 16 residues. In germline, CDR1 is SEHNR, CDR2 FQNEAQ (reference sequence). Trimming left V 5 bases short and J 0 bases short, with 15 bases between. The CDR3 DNA sequence: TGTGCCAGCAGCGCATTCCTTGGGACTAGCACAGATACGCAGTATTTT. Protein sequence: CASSAFLGTSTDTQYF.

This clonotype is a singleton in its sample. The chain carries TRBV20-1 and TRBJ2-5; 13 positions agree with TRBD2. The germline V gene encodes CDR1 DFQATT and CDR2 SNEGSKA (reference sequence). With 3 bases clipped from V and 0 bases from J, the junction kept 4 bases outside the gene matches. CDR3 size: 16 residues. CDR3 bases: TGCAGTGCTAGCGGCACTAGCGGGGGGGACCAAGAGACCCAGTACTTC. This translates into CSASGTSGGDQETQYF.

This clonotype was detected only a few times. The chain combines TRBV6-1 with TRBJ2-7, with no clear D. The V gene's germline CDR1 is MNHNS and CDR2 SASEGT. The germline V and J ends were trimmed by 2 bases and 6 bases, with 14 bases remaining between them. The CDR3 length is 14 residues. In nucleotides, the CDR3 is TGTGCCAGCAGTGAATCGTTTGGAGTAGGCGAGCAGTACTTC. Protein sequence: CASSESFGVGEQYF.

This chain joins TRBV7-9 and TRBJ2-3; unclear D gene. Looked up from germline, CDR1 is SEHNR and CDR2 is FQNEAQ (reference sequence). This CDR3 is 12 amino acids long. V gave up 3 bases and J gave up 7 bases, with 8 bases separating them. The CDR3, as DNA: TGTGCCAGCAGCTTGGGTCGGAATACGCAGTATTTT. Translation gives CASSLGRNTQYF.

This clonotype occurred many times. The chain carries TRBV7-2 and TRBJ2-1; a weak D match, TRBD2 (6 bases). Trimming removed 7 bases from V and 4 bases from J, with 20 bases in between. This CDR3 has 16 amino acids. From germline, CDR1 is SGHTA and CDR2 FQGNSA. The CDR3 region has the DNA TGTGCCAGCACACCCCGGAGGGGACCCCCTTACAATGAGCAGTTCTTC. The encoded protein is CASTPRRGPPYNEQFF.

This clonotype came up many times. The rearrangement joins TRBV6-1 to TRBJ2-1; 9 nucleotides match TRBD1. The junction had 5 bases not matched to a gene; V was cut back by 6 bases and J by 8 bases. CDR3 length equals 13 residues. Germline-derived CDR1 and CDR2 are MNHNS and SASEGT. CDR3 in DNA: TGTGCCAGCAGGAGACAGGGGGGGGATGAGCAGTTCTTC. Encoded protein: CASRRQGGDEQFF.

The rearrangement links TRBV12-3 or TRBV12-4 to TRBJ2-4, with D tentatively TRBD1 (5 bases). This CDR3 spans 16 amino acids. The V end was cut by 5 bases, the J end by 0 bases, with 14 bases between. CDR3 in DNA: TGTGCCAGCAGTCAGGGTGGCACCGAAGCCAAAAACATTCAGTACTTC. Amino acid sequence: CASSQGGTEAKNIQYF.